The rows below give T cell receptor beta chains drawn from one sample of a study of cytomegalovirus exposure and HLA in healthy donors. Sequencing used immunoSEQ multiplex PCR; TCRdb keeps in-frame clones, though not all of them. The table shows about 110,000 clones, with 65% to 85% occurring only once. Material: PBMCs. The receptor source for this set is a man aged 25-40 years in good health and CMV-seropositive. Each CDR3 is given without its conserved first and last residue. The order of the fields is V gene, J gene, clone size, CDR3 protein. Clone size is given for some rows only: seen once, a few or many times, or a class if the clone is expanded.

v_call: TRBV30
j_call: TRBJ1-5
clone_size: NA
cdr3_aa: AWDRESGQPQH

v_call: TRBV4-1
j_call: TRBJ2-5
clone_size: NA
cdr3_aa: ASSPDSSGVFQETQY

v_call: TRBV7-9
j_call: TRBJ2-1
clone_size: NA
cdr3_aa: ASSLAPPRGHNEQF

v_call: TRBV12-5
j_call: TRBJ2-2
clone_size: NA
cdr3_aa: ASGLVSYSPRHTGELF

v_call: TRBV4-3
j_call: TRBJ2-7
clone_size: NA
cdr3_aa: ASSQGTGVSYEQY

v_call: TRBV27
j_call: TRBJ2-3
clone_size: NA
cdr3_aa: ASSSPGGGSDTQY

v_call: TRBV7-3
j_call: TRBJ2-3
clone_size: once
cdr3_aa: ASSPSFPRTDTQY

v_call: TRBV29-1
j_call: TRBJ1-2
clone_size: NA
cdr3_aa: SVEFVQGNGYT

v_call: TRBV7-6
j_call: TRBJ2-1
clone_size: NA
cdr3_aa: ASSSGRRLAGVNQGEQF

v_call: TRBV9
j_call: TRBJ2-5
clone_size: NA
cdr3_aa: ASSGSGAQY

v_call: TRBV28
j_call: TRBJ1-1
clone_size: NA
cdr3_aa: ASSRGGDTEAF

v_call: TRBV6-1
j_call: TRBJ2-7
clone_size: NA
cdr3_aa: ASSEAPDSYEQY

v_call: TRBV6-1
j_call: TRBJ2-5
clone_size: NA
cdr3_aa: ASSVSARETQY

v_call: TRBV27
j_call: TRBJ2-5
clone_size: NA
cdr3_aa: ASSLSGAGVETQY

v_call: TRBV19
j_call: TRBJ2-3
clone_size: NA
cdr3_aa: ASNSYPRGGRPDTQY

v_call: TRBV6-1
j_call: TRBJ2-3
clone_size: NA
cdr3_aa: ASRGEGFGFDTQY

v_call: TRBV7-9
j_call: TRBJ1-4
clone_size: NA
cdr3_aa: ASSPPAGQGREKLF

v_call: TRBV25-1
j_call: TRBJ2-1
clone_size: NA
cdr3_aa: ASRGLAGADEQF

v_call: TRBV30
j_call: TRBJ1-3
clone_size: once
cdr3_aa: AWSVDSRSGNTIY

v_call: TRBV9
j_call: TRBJ1-2
clone_size: few
cdr3_aa: ASSVSQISYGYT

v_call: TRBV19
j_call: TRBJ1-1
clone_size: NA
cdr3_aa: ASSIGGINTEAF

v_call: TRBV9
j_call: TRBJ2-7
clone_size: NA
cdr3_aa: ASSVGDLGYEQY

v_call: TRBV2
j_call: TRBJ2-5
clone_size: NA
cdr3_aa: ASSWDREETQY

v_call: TRBV7-3
j_call: TRBJ1-2
clone_size: NA
cdr3_aa: ASSLGGAGNYGYT

v_call: TRBV5-1
j_call: NA
clone_size: NA
cdr3_aa: ASSLTTGGHLSSYEQY

v_call: TRBV5-1
j_call: TRBJ2-7
clone_size: NA
cdr3_aa: ASSLIGGDYEQY

v_call: TRBV7-8
j_call: TRBJ1-5
clone_size: NA
cdr3_aa: ASTPDRRSNQPQH

v_call: TRBV18
j_call: TRBJ1-6
clone_size: NA
cdr3_aa: ASSPRAGQGDSPLH

v_call: TRBV30
j_call: TRBJ1-2
clone_size: NA
cdr3_aa: AWSPTGAWGYT

v_call: TRBV18
j_call: TRBJ2-5
clone_size: NA
cdr3_aa: ASSPPAGGQETQY

v_call: TRBV7-3
j_call: TRBJ1-1
clone_size: NA
cdr3_aa: ASSLRGEDTEAF

v_call: TRBV19
j_call: TRBJ1-2
clone_size: NA
cdr3_aa: ASSSVQGAGGYT

v_call: TRBV6-1
j_call: TRBJ1-4
clone_size: NA
cdr3_aa: ASSMDRVREKLF

v_call: TRBV10-1
j_call: TRBJ2-7
clone_size: NA
cdr3_aa: ASSESGGLAVYEQY

v_call: TRBV29-1
j_call: TRBJ1-4
clone_size: NA
cdr3_aa: SARGGQYGEKLF

v_call: TRBV2
j_call: TRBJ1-4
clone_size: NA
cdr3_aa: ASSEKYGVSGEKLF

v_call: TRBV14
j_call: TRBJ2-3
clone_size: NA
cdr3_aa: ASSQETGGPRSSDTQY

v_call: TRBV28
j_call: TRBJ1-1
clone_size: NA
cdr3_aa: ASSFTDRGPNTEAF

v_call: TRBV18
j_call: TRBJ2-7
clone_size: NA
cdr3_aa: ASSRQGGGEQY

v_call: TRBV6-5
j_call: TRBJ1-1
clone_size: few
cdr3_aa: ASSYSRETEAF

v_call: TRBV7-2
j_call: TRBJ2-7
clone_size: NA
cdr3_aa: ASSSGTGLYEQY

v_call: TRBV28
j_call: TRBJ2-3
clone_size: NA
cdr3_aa: ASSSLGQGADTQY

v_call: TRBV7-9
j_call: TRBJ2-5
clone_size: NA
cdr3_aa: ASSFGLADARGQY

v_call: TRBV7-6
j_call: TRBJ2-7
clone_size: NA
cdr3_aa: ASSPGTGGYEQY

v_call: TRBV18
j_call: TRBJ1-5
clone_size: NA
cdr3_aa: ASSPGTGVSNQPQH

v_call: TRBV27
j_call: TRBJ2-3
clone_size: NA
cdr3_aa: ASSLFRGAGTDTQY

v_call: TRBV15
j_call: TRBJ1-1
clone_size: NA
cdr3_aa: ATSRRQGVGTEAF

v_call: TRBV11-2
j_call: TRBJ1-1
clone_size: NA
cdr3_aa: ASNLRGRVGTEAF

v_call: TRBV25-1
j_call: TRBJ2-7
clone_size: NA
cdr3_aa: ASSEIRGEGGEQY

v_call: TRBV4-2
j_call: TRBJ2-7
clone_size: few
cdr3_aa: ASSQEKTAGGLDEQY

v_call: TRBV7-3
j_call: TRBJ2-7
clone_size: NA
cdr3_aa: ASSLMAGASYEQY

v_call: TRBV7-2
j_call: TRBJ2-7
clone_size: few
cdr3_aa: ASSTTGDYEQY

v_call: TRBV6-4
j_call: TRBJ2-3
clone_size: NA
cdr3_aa: ASPGLAGEKNTDTQY

v_call: TRBV5-6
j_call: NA
clone_size: once
cdr3_aa: ASSFQGAYEQY

v_call: TRBV7-3
j_call: NA
clone_size: NA
cdr3_aa: ASSLYREQY

v_call: TRBV19
j_call: TRBJ2-7
clone_size: NA
cdr3_aa: ASSALPGTSGSYEQY

v_call: TRBV5-1
j_call: TRBJ1-5
clone_size: NA
cdr3_aa: ASSLAGGDNQPQH

v_call: TRBV6-1
j_call: TRBJ1-5
clone_size: NA
cdr3_aa: ASSGKTSGGGNQPQH

v_call: TRBV7-9
j_call: TRBJ2-3
clone_size: NA
cdr3_aa: ASSYGDRGSTDTQY